This T cell receptor (beta chain) emerged from a study of blood T cell repertoires in COVID-19. The V segment lost 5 bases and the J segment 1 base; nucleotides outside the gene matches: 3. Germline loops: CDR1 LGHDT, CDR2 YNNKEL (reference sequence). CDR3 length equals 17 residues. Repertoires were generated with immunoSEQ multiplex PCR, while TCRdb's copy carries only in-frame clones and drops some. The sample carries 40,000 to 50,000 clones, around 85% recorded once. This TCR came from a human donor in a cohort sampled during active COVID-19. This chain joins TRBV3-1 (or the pseudogene TRBV3-2) and TRBJ2-3, with TRBD2 matching over 16 bases. The source material was peripheral blood. CDR3 coding DNA: TGTGCCAGCAGCGGGACTAGCGGGGGGGCTGGCACAGATACGCAGTATTTT. It codes for CASSGTSGGAGTDTQYF.